Following are 8 T cell receptor beta chains from one sample sequenced in a study of human T cells and chemical hapten exposure. Time point indicated: patch test 3, about 24 weeks after DPC sensitization. Treatment meaning: therapeutic diphenylcyclopropenone sensitization with weekly scalp DPC. TCRdb independently ran MiXCR on the RACE reads; one entry per CDR3 protein. Here the sample spans around 200,000 distinct CDR3 sequences, 24% being singletons. The source was whole blood, collected in connection with sensitization to the hapten diphenylcyclopropenone (DPC). Every receptor here comes from a woman between 40 and 55 years old with alopecia areata. Some clones in this sample may be carry-over from other donors' samples.

This chain connects TRBV6-5 to TRBJ1-3; 8 bases are shared with TRBD1. Germline V gives CDR1 MNHEY, CDR2 SVGAGI. V was clipped by 4 bases and J by 0 bases; unmatched bases: 5. The length of the CDR3 is 16 residues. The CDR3 region has the DNA TGTGCCAGCAGTTCAGGGGGCCACTCCTCTGGAAACACCATATATTTT. It is translated as CASSSGGHSSGNTIYF.

This clonotype came up a few times. The V call is TRBV28, the J call TRBJ1-1, with D possibly matching TRBD1 (5 bases). The CDR3 loop spans 15 amino acids. V lost 5 bases to trimming and J lost 3 bases, with 16 bases between them. Germline V lookup: CDR1 MDHEN, CDR2 SYDVKM. DNA for the CDR3: TGTGCCAGCAGTCCTCTCGACAGAGAGGACACTGAAGCTTTCTTT. Amino acids: CASSPLDREDTEAFF.

This clonotype has more than one count but fewer than ten. This chain joins TRBV10-3 and TRBJ2-1; TRBD1 is a possible D gene (5 bases). Trimming cost V 0 bases and J 6 bases, with 12 bases left between them. CDR3 length: 15 residues. Germline-derived CDR1 and CDR2 are ENHRY and SYGVKD. The DNA of the CDR3 is TGTGCCATCAGTGAGTCGTCAGGGTTGGTCAATGAGCAGTTCTTC. Amino acid sequence: CAISESSGLVNEQFF.

This clonotype was seen a handful of times. The rearrangement links TRBV6-1 to TRBJ2-1, with D possibly being TRBD1 or TRBD2 (5 bases each). The V gene's germline CDR1 is MNHNS and CDR2 SASEGT. The CDR3 extends over 15 amino acids. The V and J ends lost 3 bases and 6 bases respectively, with 15 bases between them. In nucleotides, the CDR3 is TGTGCCAGCAGTGATAACGGGGCGGCAAGCAATGAGCAGTTCTTC. Protein sequence: CASSDNGAASNEQFF.

Ten or more counts support this clonotype. CDR3 DNA: TGCGCCAGCAGTCCTAGCGCTAACACCGGGGAGCTGTTTTTT. This codes for CASSPSANTGELFF. The chain links TRBV5-1 to TRBJ2-2; tentative D call: TRBD2 (6 bases). The V gene's germline CDR1 is SGHRS and CDR2 YFSETQ. The CDR3 covers 14 residues. With 5 bases removed from V and 2 bases from J, the gap between germline ends came to 10 bases.

This clonotype was counted between two and nine times. The chain uses TRBV4-2 and TRBJ2-7; D may be TRBD2 (6 bases). V was cut by 1 base and J by 3 bases, with 22 bases left in between. The CDR3 runs to 18 residues. Germline CDR1 reads LGHNA; CDR2 reads YNFKEQ. CDR3 nucleotide sequence: TGTGCCAGCAGCCAAGGTGGTTCCGTCGCGGGAACCCACTACGAGCAGTACTTC. Translating it yields CASSQGGSVAGTHYEQYF.

The V gene is TRBV20-1, the J gene TRBJ2-5; TRBD2 matches 13 bases. J lost 6 bases, V lost 5 bases, and 9 bases had no gene match. CDR3 length: 15 residues. From germline, CDR1 is DFQATT and CDR2 SNEGSKA (reference sequence). In DNA, the CDR3 is TGCAGTGCTGGGACTAGCGGGACCAGGGGGAAGACCCAGTACTTC. This encodes CSAGTSGTRGKTQYF.

This rearrangement joins TRBV28 to TRBJ2-7, with D uncertain. The CDR3 totals 11 residues. Between the trimmed V and J ends, which lost 4 bases and 6 bases, there was a span of 7 bases. Germline assignment: CDR1 MDHEN and CDR2 SYDVKM. CDR3 coding DNA: TGTGCCAGCAGTTCTCCCCGCGAGCAGTACTTC. It translates to CASSSPREQYF.